The 29 T cell receptor beta chains below come from one sample, sequenced in a study of blood T cell repertoires in COVID-19. Here immunoSEQ multiplex PCR was the method, and the copy in TCRdb shows in-frame clones only, minus some. The sample shows 220,000 or so clones, nearly 90% of them seen only once. Sequencing input: PBMCs or T cells enriched from blood (not recorded which). Every receptor here comes from a man aged 30 to 45 who had been exposed to COVID-19.

The CDR3 DNA sequence: TGTGCCAGCAGCGGAAACAGGGGAGAAAGCACAGATACGCAGTATTTT. Residues: CASSGNRGESTDTQYF. The V and J genes are TRBV9 and TRBJ2-3; 7 bases agree with TRBD1. V lost 3 bases and J lost 0; bases outside the gene matches: 7. This CDR3 is built from 16 residues. Looked up from germline, CDR1 is SGDLS and CDR2 is YYNGEE.

This clone was seen a single time. J is TRBJ1-5 and V is TRBV5-5, with TRBD1 as a possible D gene (6 bases). Germline CDR1 and CDR2: SGHKS and YYEKEE (reference sequence). The CDR3 spans 14 residues. Trimming pared 10 bases from V and 6 bases from J, leaving 20 bases between. The CDR3 DNA sequence: TGTGCCTCCGGGAGGGGGGTGGAGGGTCAGCCCCAGCATTTT. It is translated as CASGRGVEGQPQHF.

The chain combines TRBV6-5 with TRBJ2-7; a weak D match, TRBD1 (5 bases). The germline V gene encodes CDR1 MNHEY and CDR2 SVGAGI. The CDR3 has 13 residues. V lost 2 bases to trimming and J lost 5 bases, with 10 bases between them. The CDR3 is CASSYGAWDEQYF. DNA for the CDR3: TGTGCCAGCAGTTACGGGGCCTGGGACGAGCAGTACTTC.

The V call is TRBV3-1 (or the pseudogene TRBV3-2), the J call TRBJ2-1; the match to TRBD1 covers 8 bases. With 2 bases clipped from V and 8 bases from J, the junction kept 5 bases outside the gene matches. The CDR3 spans 14 residues. The germline CDR1 and CDR2 sequences are LGHDT and YNNKEL (reference sequence). DNA of the CDR3: TGTGCCAGCAGCCAACCAACAGGGGGGCATGAGCAGTTCTTC. It codes for CASSQPTGGHEQFF.

This clone was seen ten or more times. The CDR3 protein is CASSMVESGSYEQYF. CDR3 nucleotide sequence: TGTGCCAGTAGTATGGTAGAGTCTGGCTCCTACGAGCAGTACTTC. V usage is TRBV19 and J usage is TRBJ2-7; D remains ambiguous. From germline, CDR1 is LNHDA and CDR2 SQIVND (reference sequence). Trimming removed 3 bases from V and 0 bases from J, with 12 bases in between. The CDR3 covers 15 residues.

This clone was recorded only once. V and J are TRBV14 and TRBJ1-2, with D unclear. V was clipped by 4 bases and J by 7 bases, with 13 bases between them. Germline CDR1 SGHDN, CDR2 FVKESK. The CDR3 is 13 amino acids. Here the CDR3 reads CASSRLVSGGYTF. The CDR3 coding sequence is TGTGCCAGCAGCCGTCTAGTCTCTGGTGGCTACACCTTC.

This clone appeared once. The J gene is TRBJ2-1, the V gene TRBV3-1 (or the pseudogene TRBV3-2); maybe TRBD2 (5 bases). CDR1 LGHDT and CDR2 YNNKEL come from the germline V gene (reference sequence). The ends were cut back, 4 bases at V and 15 bases at J, with 19 bases in the middle. This CDR3 region has 13 residues. CDR3 residues: CASSPRGPLSLFF. The DNA of the CDR3 is TGTGCCAGCAGCCCCCGCGGGCCGCTTAGCCTGTTCTTC.

This clone was found once. The genes are TRBV18 and TRBJ2-3, with TRBD2 matching over 7 bases. Germline V gives CDR1 KGHSH, CDR2 LQKENI. Trimming at V came to 0 bases and at J to 0 bases, leaving 3 bases not matched to a gene. The CDR3 is 16 amino acids. The CDR3 reads CASSPPPSGSTDTQYF. The CDR3 bases are TGTGCCAGCTCACCACCCCCTAGCGGAAGCACAGATACGCAGTATTTT.

The rearrangement links TRBV12-5 to TRBJ1-5; TRBD1 matches at 7 bases. Germline values: CDR1 LGHNT, CDR2 FRNRAP. V was clipped by 6 bases and J by 7 bases; unmatched bases: 12. The length of the CDR3 is 15 residues. This CDR3 reads CASGSLDRVGQPQHF. The CDR3 region has the DNA TGTGCTAGTGGCTCCCTCGACAGGGTTGGGCAGCCCCAGCATTTT. Based on the CDR3 plus reference TRBV12-5 and TRBJ1-5, the full variable domain is DARVTQTPRHKVTEMGQEVTMRCQPILGHNTVFWYRQTMMQGLELLAYFRNRAPLDDSGMPKDRFSAEMPDATLATLKIQPSEPRDSAVYFCASGSLDRVGQPQHFGDGTRLSIL.

The genes are TRBV20-1 and TRBJ2-1; tentatively, D is TRBD2 (5 bases). The CDR3 covers 14 residues. The V end lost 3 bases, the J end lost 5 bases, and 14 bases lay between the germline ends. In germline, CDR1 is DFQATT, CDR2 SNEGSKA (reference sequence). CDR3 residues: CSASLSLRDNEQFF. CDR3 DNA sequence: TGCAGTGCTAGTTTAAGTTTGAGGGACAATGAGCAGTTCTTC.

V is TRBV3-1 (or the pseudogene TRBV3-2) and J is TRBJ2-7; a weak D match, TRBD1 (6 bases). Germline lookup yields CDR1 LGHDT and CDR2 YNNKEL (reference sequence). This CDR3 contains 16 residues. V lost 2 bases and J 0 bases, leaving 14 bases between the germline ends. The CDR3 reads CASSQSKADSSYEQYF. CDR3 nucleotides: TGTGCCAGCAGCCAATCTAAGGCGGACAGCTCCTACGAGCAGTACTTC.

The chain is built from TRBV7-9 and TRBJ2-7; D perhaps matches TRBD1 (5 bases). CDR1 SEHNR and CDR2 FQNEAQ come from the germline V gene (reference sequence). This CDR3 contains 14 residues. V dropped 1 base and J dropped 3 bases, with 10 bases sitting between them. CDR3 in amino acids: CASSLDLQDYEQYF. The CDR3 DNA is TGTGCCAGCAGCTTAGACCTACAGGACTACGAGCAGTACTTC.

There are a few counts of this clone. This chain connects TRBV5-1 to TRBJ2-3; D not resolved. The V gene lost 2 bases and the J gene lost 5 bases, with 15 bases spanning the gap. The V gene's germline CDR1 is SGHRS and CDR2 YFSETQ. The CDR3 has 15 residues. The CDR3, as DNA: TGCGCCAGCAGCTTATCCAGGCTTCCCATAGATACGCAGTATTTT. Protein product: CASSLSRLPIDTQYF.

The V gene is TRBV5-6, the J gene TRBJ2-7, with TRBD1 matching 9 bases. The trim removed 4 bases at V and 6 bases at J, leaving 5 bases unmatched. The CDR3 spans 13 residues. Germline CDR1 is SGHDT and CDR2 is YYEEEE. The CDR3 loop reads CASSTGTGSEQYF. DNA for the CDR3: TGTGCCAGCAGCACGGGGACAGGGAGCGAGCAGTACTTC.

The V call is TRBV2, the J call TRBJ2-5; TRBD2 matches 11 bases. The CDR3 is 12 residues long. CDR1 and CDR2 (germline): SNHLY, FYNNEI. The V gene end was trimmed by 10 bases and the J gene end by 4 bases; junction bases not matched to a gene: 2. The CDR3 nucleotides read TGTGCCATCGGGACTAGCGGAGAGACCCAGTACTTC. As protein: CAIGTSGETQYF.

This chain links TRBV13 with TRBJ2-7; D call uncertain. There are 12 residues in the CDR3. Germline loops: CDR1 PRHDT, CDR2 FYEKMQ (reference sequence). Trimming cost V 0 bases and J 3 bases, with 3 bases left between them. The CDR3 DNA reads TGTGCCAGCAGCTTAGGACACTACGAGCAGTACTTC. This translates into CASSLGHYEQYF.

V is TRBV5-5 and J is TRBJ2-7, with 9 positions matching TRBD1. This CDR3 has 12 amino acids. CDR1 and CDR2 (germline): SGHKS, YYEKEE (reference sequence). V trimming: 10 bases; J trimming: 0 bases; junction bases outside the gene matches: 2. The CDR3 nucleotides read TGTGCCTCGGGACAGGGCTCCTACGAGCAGTACTTC. Protein: CASGQGSYEQYF.

The J gene is TRBJ1-5, the V gene TRBV3-1 (or the pseudogene TRBV3-2), with D possibly being TRBD1 (6 bases). V lost 5 bases, J lost 7 bases, and 12 bases lay in between. The CDR3 covers 13 residues. Germline V lookup: CDR1 LGHDT, CDR2 YNNKEL (reference sequence). The CDR3 DNA sequence: TGTGCCAGCAGCTTCACAGGGCTCCAGCCCCAGCATTTT. The encoded protein is CASSFTGLQPQHF.

V is TRBV27 and J is TRBJ1-1; D is perhaps TRBD1 (5 bases). Germline V gene lookup returns CDR1 MNHEY and CDR2 SMNVEV (reference sequence). V was pared by 7 bases and J by 10 bases, with 13 bases between. This CDR3 comprises 11 residues. DNA for the CDR3: TGTGCCAGCAAGCGCTTACAGGTAGCTTTCTTT. Its translation: CASKRLQVAFF.

The chain employs TRBV29-1 and TRBJ2-2, with 7 bases aligning to TRBD1. The CDR3 consists of 14 residues. In germline, CDR1 is SQVTM, CDR2 ANQGSEA. V trimming: 5 bases; J trimming: 0 bases; junction bases outside the gene matches: 3. The CDR3 reads CSVSGQPNTGELFF. The CDR3 DNA reads TGCAGCGTTTCGGGACAGCCGAACACCGGGGAGCTGTTTTTT.

The DNA for the CDR3 is TGTGCCAGCAGGTCCGACAGGAACACTGAAGCTTTCTTT. It codes for CASRSDRNTEAFF. The chain carries TRBV12-3 or TRBV12-4 and TRBJ1-1, with D perhaps TRBD1 (5 bases). The CDR3 spans 13 residues. V was cut by 6 bases and J by 1 base, with 9 bases left in between.

The CDR3 DNA reads TGTGCCAGTGAGAATAGCAATCAGCCCCAGCATTTT. This gives the protein CASENSNQPQHF. The V gene is TRBV19, the J gene TRBJ1-5; no definite D call. The CDR3 length is 12 residues. Germline assignment: CDR1 LNHDA and CDR2 SQIVND (reference sequence). V was cut by 8 bases and J by 0 bases, with 5 bases left in between.

This clone was detected a few times. The rearrangement uses TRBV6-5 and TRBJ1-2, with D maybe TRBD1 (5 bases). CDR3 size: 14 residues. The germline CDR1 and CDR2 sequences are MNHEY and SVGAGI. V lost 8 bases to trimming and J lost 8 bases, with 21 bases between them. The CDR3 sequence: CASRGGGHQTGYTF. As DNA, the CDR3 is TGTGCCAGCCGGGGGGGAGGGCACCAGACGGGCTACACCTTC.

The rearrangement joins TRBV4-1 to TRBJ2-5; a weak D match, TRBD2 (5 bases). V gave up 1 base and J gave up 3 bases, with 12 bases separating them. This CDR3 has 15 amino acids. Germline CDR1 and CDR2: MGHRA and YSYEKL. CDR3 residues: CASSQVLAGEETQYF. Written as DNA, the CDR3 is TGCGCCAGCAGCCAAGTACTTGCCGGGGAAGAGACCCAGTACTTC.

This rearrangement joins TRBV6-5 to TRBJ2-7, with 7 nucleotides matching TRBD1. Germline CDR1 and CDR2: MNHEY and SVGAGI. The trim removed 5 bases at V and 7 bases at J, leaving 8 bases unmatched. This CDR3 region has 13 residues. This chain's CDR3 is CASSQTGTGEQYF. DNA of the CDR3: TGTGCCAGCAGTCAGACAGGGACGGGGGAGCAGTACTTC.

The CDR3 is CASSSPHGTRDLGNEQFF. The CDR3 region has the DNA TGTGCCAGCAGTTCACCACACGGGACTAGGGACTTGGGGAATGAGCAGTTCTTC. This chain connects TRBV11-2 to TRBJ2-1, with 8 bases fitting TRBD2. V shed 6 bases, J shed 7 bases, and the junction held 20 bases outside the gene matches. This CDR3 has 18 amino acids. The germline gives CDR1 SGHAT, CDR2 FQNNGV.

V is TRBV6-5 and J is TRBJ1-6; TRBD1 might be the D (6 bases). The length of the CDR3 is 14 residues. Trimming removed 6 bases at V and 5 bases at J, with 11 bases between. Germline-derived CDR1 and CDR2 are MNHEY and SVGAGI. CDR3 region: CASSTGSHNSPLHF. The CDR3, as DNA: TGTGCCAGCAGCACAGGGTCCCATAATTCACCCCTCCACTTT.

The rearrangement joins TRBV18 to TRBJ2-1; TRBD1 might be the D (6 bases). Trimming took 3 bases from V and 4 from J, leaving 7 bases between them. The CDR3 has 13 amino acids. The germline CDR1 and CDR2 sequences are KGHSH and LQKENI. The CDR3 bases are TGTGCCAGCTCACCGGACAGTTACAATGAGCAGTTCTTC. Its protein is CASSPDSYNEQFF. The full variable domain, in which reference TRBV18 and TRBJ2-1 provide the parts outside the CDR3, is NAGVMQNPRHLVRRRGQEARLRCSPMKGHSHVYWYRQLPEEGLKFMVYLQKENIIDESGMPKERFSAEFPKEGPSILRIQQVVRGDSAAYFCASSPDSYNEQFFGPGTRLTVL.

This chain uses TRBV5-6 with TRBJ1-4, with 9 bases matching TRBD1. The length of the CDR3 is 17 residues. V was clipped by 1 base and J by 8 bases; unmatched bases: 12. The germline V gene encodes CDR1 SGHDT and CDR2 YYEEEE. The CDR3 nucleotides are TGTGCCAGCAGCTTGTCCCTTGGACAGGGGATGGAGGAAAAACTGTTTTTT. Protein: CASSLSLGQGMEEKLFF. Full variable domain (rest looked up from reference TRBV5-6 and TRBJ1-4): DAGVTQSPTHLIKTRGQQVTLRCSPKSGHDTVSWYQQALGQGPQFIFQYYEEEERQRGNFPDRFSGHQFPNYSSELNVNALLLGDSALYLCASSLSLGQGMEEKLFFGSGTQLSVL.